The rows below give T cell receptor beta chains drawn from one sample of a study of shared clonotypes between healthy human individuals. Measured with immunoSEQ multiplex PCR; TCRdb has only the in-frame clones, and not every one. Found here are roughly 2.5 million clones, approximately 92% of them singletons; the top ten hold over 0.12%. Material for sequencing was naive CD4+ T cells sorted from blood. The receptors originated from a man between 18 and 35 years old in good health. Both conserved end residues are part of each CDR3. D genes are given only for firm matches. Rows give clone size only sometimes, using once, few, many, or a class for an expanded clone.

v_call	d_call	j_call	clone_size	cdr3_nt	cdr3_aa
TRBV19	NA	TRBJ1-3	NA	TGTGCCAGTAGGGTGTCCTCTGGAAACACCATATATTTT	CASRVSSGNTIYF
TRBV30	NA	TRBJ2-7	NA	TGTGCCTGGAGTGTGGAGGGCGGCGAGCAGTACTTC	CAWSVEGGEQYF
TRBV11-2	NA	TRBJ2-7	NA	TGTGCCAGCAGCTTAGGGAGGGCCTACGAGCAGTACTTC	CASSLGRAYEQYF
TRBV5-1	NA	TRBJ1-4	NA	TGCGCCAGCAGCTTAGGAGGGATTAATGAAAAACTGTTTTTT	CASSLGGINEKLFF
TRBV18	NA	TRBJ2-2	NA	TGTGCCAGCTCACTTCAGACGGGAAGCAGCACCGGGGAGCTGTTTTTT	CASSLQTGSSTGELFF
TRBV10-3	NA	TRBJ1-2	NA	TGTGCCATCGACGGAAACGGCGATGGCTACACCTTC	CAIDGNGDGYTF
TRBV6-1	NA	TRBJ1-6	NA	TGTGCCAGCAGTGAAGAGGGTAATTCACCCCTCCACTTT	CASSEEGNSPLHF
TRBV5-6	NA	TRBJ1-1	NA	TGTGCCAGCAGCTTGGGGACGTTCACTGAAGCTTTCTTT	CASSLGTFTEAFF
TRBV6-6	NA	TRBJ2-5	NA	TGTGCCAGCAGTCGGACTCCGGGTGGAACAGAGACCCAGTACTTC	CASSRTPGGTETQYF
TRBV29-1	NA	TRBJ2-7	NA	TGCAGCGTACGCGGGACTGCCGGGTCCTACGAGCAGTACTTC	CSVRGTAGSYEQYF
TRBV6-5	TRBD1	TRBJ2-7	NA	TGTGCCAGCACCAGGACAGGGGGCTCCGAGCAGTACTTC	CASTRTGGSEQYF
TRBV15	TRBD2	TRBJ2-2	NA	TGTGCCACCAGCAGAGGAGGGACTAGCGGGGGGGAGCTGTTTTTT	CATSRGGTSGGELFF
TRBV9	TRBD1	TRBJ2-5	NA	TGTGCCAGCAGCGTAGGACAGGGGGCAGGAGAGGAGACCCAGTACTTC	CASSVGQGAGEETQYF
TRBV6-6	TRBD1	TRBJ2-5	NA	TGTGCCAGTTATAAAACCGGGACAGGGATCGAGACCCAGTACTTC	CASYKTGTGIETQYF
TRBV7-2	TRBD2	TRBJ2-7	NA	TGTGCCAGCACCTTACCCGGGGGGAGCTACGAGCAGTACTTC	CASTLPGGSYEQYF
TRBV30	NA	TRBJ2-7	NA	TGTGCCTGCGCCCGTCAGGGGCAATTATACGAGCAGTACTTC	CACARQGQLYEQYF
TRBV6-4	TRBD1	TRBJ1-1	few	TGTGCCAGCAGCCGGGACAGGGGGACTGAAGCTTTCTTT	CASSRDRGTEAFF
TRBV19	NA	TRBJ1-5	NA	TGTGCCAGTAGTATGGAGAGTTTAAATCAGCCCCAGCATTTT	CASSMESLNQPQHF
TRBV9	TRBD2	TRBJ2-7	NA	TGTGCCAGCAGTGCCGGACTAGGGGCCTACGAGCAGTACTTC	CASSAGLGAYEQYF
TRBV5-1	NA	TRBJ2-3	NA	TGCGCCAGCAGCTTGGGTAGGGGTTATAGCACAGATACGCAGTATTTT	CASSLGRGYSTDTQYF
TRBV19	NA	TRBJ2-7	NA	TGTGCCAGTAGTTTCAACCGGGGGCTCGAGCAGTACTTC	CASSFNRGLEQYF
TRBV4-1	TRBD1	TRBJ2-5	NA	TGCGCCAGCAGCCAAGCGTACAGGGGGCTGGGTCAAGAGACCCAGTACTTC	CASSQAYRGLGQETQYF
TRBV28	NA	TRBJ1-4	NA	TGTGCCAGCAGTACGGACCTTTTGTCAAATGAAAAACTGTTTTTT	CASSTDLLSNEKLFF
TRBV11-3	TRBD2	TRBJ2-2	NA	TGTGCCAGCAGCTCCGGACTAGCGGGAGGGACCGGGGAGCTGTTTTTT	CASSSGLAGGTGELFF
TRBV18	NA	TRBJ2-5	NA	TGTGCCAGCTCACCGCGTCGAGAGACCCAGTACTTC	CASSPRRETQYF
TRBV7-2	NA	TRBJ2-5	NA	TGTGCCAGCAGCTTAGGGACAAACCCGGGGGTGGAGACCCAGTACTTC	CASSLGTNPGVETQYF
TRBV6-1	TRBD1	TRBJ2-1	NA	TGTGCCAGCAGTCGACAGGGACATCAGCAGTTCTTC	CASSRQGHQQFF
TRBV5-6	NA	TRBJ2-5	NA	TGTGCCAGCAGCAGTCGCGAGACCCAGTACTTC	CASSSRETQYF
TRBV27	NA	TRBJ1-2	NA	TGTGCCAGCAGGGACGGGGGAAAATCTAACTATGGCTACACCTTC	CASRDGGKSNYGYTF
TRBV6-4	NA	TRBJ2-2	NA	TGTGCCAGCAGTGCACAGGCGGGGAACACCGGGGAGCTGTTTTTT	CASSAQAGNTGELFF
TRBV5-8	NA	TRBJ2-2	NA	TGTGCCAGCAGCTCCTCCCCGATGGCGAACGGGGAGCTGTTTTTT	CASSSSPMANGELFF
TRBV10-3	NA	TRBJ2-1	once	TGTGCCATCAGTGCGACCGGGTGGACGGATGAGCAGTTCTTC	CAISATGWTDEQFF
TRBV30	TRBD1	TRBJ1-2	NA	TGTGCCTGGGCTGCCGGGACAGCCTATGGCTACACCTTC	CAWAAGTAYGYTF
TRBV2	NA	TRBJ2-1	NA	TGTGCCAGCAGGGTGTGGGCTAGGAATGAGCAGTTCTTC	CASRVWARNEQFF
TRBV27	NA	TRBJ1-2	NA	TGTGCCAGCACCTACAGGTGGGGAGGGTATGGCTACACCTTC	CASTYRWGGYGYTF
TRBV2	NA	TRBJ1-1	NA	TGTGCCAGCAGTTTTAACGAGAACACTGAAGCTTTCTTT	CASSFNENTEAFF
TRBV10-2	NA	TRBJ1-5	NA	TGCGCCAGCGGGAGGGGGGACACTTTGGTGCAGCCCCAGCATTTT	CASGRGDTLVQPQHF
TRBV6-4	TRBD1	TRBJ1-2	NA	TGTGCCAGCAGTGAAACACCGGGACAGGGGGCCGGCTACACCTTC	CASSETPGQGAGYTF
TRBV28	TRBD1	TRBJ1-5	NA	TGTGCCAGCAGTTTCGGACAGGGATCCCAGCCCCAGCATTTT	CASSFGQGSQPQHF
TRBV19	NA	TRBJ2-3	NA	TGTGCCAGTAGAGGCACAGATACGCAGTATTTT	CASRGTDTQYF
TRBV7-3	TRBD2	TRBJ2-3	NA	TGTGCCAGCAGCTCCCGCGGGGGGCGGATCACAGATACGCAGTATTTT	CASSSRGGRITDTQYF
TRBV6-1	NA	TRBJ2-7	NA	TGTGCCAGCAGTCGAATCTACGAGCAGTACTTC	CASSRIYEQYF
TRBV9	NA	TRBJ1-3	NA	TGTGCCAGCTGCAAGGGAACCATGGTTGGAAACACCATATATTTT	CASCKGTMVGNTIYF